The clone carrying this T cell receptor beta chain was counted ten times or more. Its antigen is undetermined. The data belong to a study of response to subunit inactivated influenza vaccine. Broader study findings: The study's authors posited that every seasonal influenza vaccination enlists few new T cells.

Trimming removed 8 bases at V and 3 bases at J, with 13 bases between. The CDR3 sequence is 13 residues long. Germline values: CDR1 WSHSY, CDR2 SAAADI. TCRdb re-called the RT-PCR reads with MiXCR, one entry per CDR3 protein. This table holds 550,000 to 600,000 distinct CDR3 sequences, approximately 12% found once. This specimen consisted of PBMCs from blood, obtained on the day of vaccination. This chain uses TRBV10-2 with TRBJ2-5; maybe TRBD1 (6 bases). This TCR was sampled from a man aged 50 to 60 who received an inactivated influenza vaccine. Here the CDR3 DNA reads TGCGCCAGCCGTAATCAGGGGAAAGAGACCCAGTACTTC. Amino acid sequence: CASRNQGKETQYF.